The T cell receptor beta chain under discussion was sequenced for a study of blood T cell repertoires in COVID-19. The CDR3 sequence is 13 residues long. Germline V gene sequence: CDR1 SEHNR, CDR2 FQNEAQ (reference sequence). V was shortened by 6 bases and J by 0 bases, with 7 bases between the two germline ends. Profiled with immunoSEQ multiplex PCR; TCRdb holds only in-frame clones, not every one. The top ten clones hold less than 30% of a sample with over 10,000 clones, 88% of them seen once. The chain couples TRBV7-9 to TRBJ2-3; D not certain. The sample was peripheral blood. The sequence was obtained from a human donor in a cohort sampled during active COVID-19. The CDR3 DNA reads TGTGCCAGCAGTGGGCCAAGCACAGATACGCAGTATTTT. Translated, it gives CASSGPSTDTQYF.